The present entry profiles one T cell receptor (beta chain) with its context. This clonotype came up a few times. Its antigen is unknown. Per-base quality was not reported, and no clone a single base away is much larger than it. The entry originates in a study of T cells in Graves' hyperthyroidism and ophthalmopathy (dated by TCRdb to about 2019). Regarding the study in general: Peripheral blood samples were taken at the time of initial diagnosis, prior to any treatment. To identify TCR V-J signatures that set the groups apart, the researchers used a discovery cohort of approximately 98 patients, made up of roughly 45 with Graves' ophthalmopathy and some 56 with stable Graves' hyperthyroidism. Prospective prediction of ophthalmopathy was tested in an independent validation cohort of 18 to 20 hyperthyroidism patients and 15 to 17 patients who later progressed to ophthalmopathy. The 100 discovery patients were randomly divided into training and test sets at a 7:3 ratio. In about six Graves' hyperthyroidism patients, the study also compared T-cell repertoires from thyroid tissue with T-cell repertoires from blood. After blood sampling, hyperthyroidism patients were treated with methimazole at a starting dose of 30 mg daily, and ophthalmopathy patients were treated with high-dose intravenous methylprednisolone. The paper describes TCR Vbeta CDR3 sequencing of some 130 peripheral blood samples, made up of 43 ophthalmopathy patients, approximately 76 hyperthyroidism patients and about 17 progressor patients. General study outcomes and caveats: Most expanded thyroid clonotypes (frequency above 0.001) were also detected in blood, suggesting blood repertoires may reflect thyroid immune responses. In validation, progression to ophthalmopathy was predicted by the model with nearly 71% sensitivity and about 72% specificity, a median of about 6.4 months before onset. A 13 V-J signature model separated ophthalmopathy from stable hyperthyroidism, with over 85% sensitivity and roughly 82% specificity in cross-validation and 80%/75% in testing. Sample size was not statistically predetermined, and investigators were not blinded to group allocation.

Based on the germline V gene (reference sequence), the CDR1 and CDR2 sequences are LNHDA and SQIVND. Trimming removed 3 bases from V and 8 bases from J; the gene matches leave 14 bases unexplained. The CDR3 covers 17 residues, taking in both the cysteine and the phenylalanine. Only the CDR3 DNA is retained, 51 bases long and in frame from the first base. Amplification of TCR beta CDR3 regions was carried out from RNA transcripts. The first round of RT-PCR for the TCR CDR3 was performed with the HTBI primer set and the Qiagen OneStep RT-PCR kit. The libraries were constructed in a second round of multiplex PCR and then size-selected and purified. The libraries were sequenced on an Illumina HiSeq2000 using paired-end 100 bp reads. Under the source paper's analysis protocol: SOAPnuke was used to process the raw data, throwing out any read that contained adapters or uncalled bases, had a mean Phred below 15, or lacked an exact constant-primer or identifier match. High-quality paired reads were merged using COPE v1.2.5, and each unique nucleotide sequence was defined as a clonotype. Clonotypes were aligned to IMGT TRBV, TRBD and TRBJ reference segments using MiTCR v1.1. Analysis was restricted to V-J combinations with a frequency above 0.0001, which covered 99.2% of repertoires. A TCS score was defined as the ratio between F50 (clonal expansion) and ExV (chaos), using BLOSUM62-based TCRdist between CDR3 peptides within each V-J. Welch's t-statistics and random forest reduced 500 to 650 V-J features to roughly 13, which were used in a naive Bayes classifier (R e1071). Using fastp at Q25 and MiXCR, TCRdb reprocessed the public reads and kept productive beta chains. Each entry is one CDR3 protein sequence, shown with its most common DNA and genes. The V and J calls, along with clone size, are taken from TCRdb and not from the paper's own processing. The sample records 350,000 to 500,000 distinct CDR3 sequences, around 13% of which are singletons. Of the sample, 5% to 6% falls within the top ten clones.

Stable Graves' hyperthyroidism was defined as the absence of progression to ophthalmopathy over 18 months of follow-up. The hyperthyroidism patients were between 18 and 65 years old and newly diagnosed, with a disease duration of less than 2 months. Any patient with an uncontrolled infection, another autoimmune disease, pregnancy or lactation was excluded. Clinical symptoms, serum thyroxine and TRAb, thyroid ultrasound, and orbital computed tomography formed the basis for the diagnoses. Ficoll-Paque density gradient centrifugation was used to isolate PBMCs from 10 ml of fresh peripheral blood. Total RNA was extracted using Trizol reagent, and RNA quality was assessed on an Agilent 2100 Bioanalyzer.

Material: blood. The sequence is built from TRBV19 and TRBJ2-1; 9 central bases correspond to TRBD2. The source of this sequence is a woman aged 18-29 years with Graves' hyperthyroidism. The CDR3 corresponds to CASSISRGSGSLDEQFF. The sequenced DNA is TGTGCCAGTAGTATTTCTAGGGGTAGCGGGAGCTTGGATGAGCAGTTCTTC.